This T cell receptor beta chain is from a study of regulatory T cells in long-lasting Graves disease. Study in general: Antithyroid drug intake by newly diagnosed Graves' patients had lasted under 3 months.

At least ten counts were recorded for this clonotype. Through Arm-PCR of CDR3 regions and iRepertoire HTBI primers, TCR beta libraries were built. TCRdb independently ran MiXCR on the multiplex PCR reads; one entry per CDR3 protein. The table lists over 500,000 distinct CDR3 sequences, approximately 15% of them singletons. Germline V lookup: CDR1 DFQATT, CDR2 SNEGSKA (reference sequence). The CDR3 runs 13 residues. Time point specified: newly diagnosed GD, antithyroid drugs for less than 3 months. PBMCs provided the RNA from which the TCR library was made. This sample also appeared in a second study, on T cells in Graves' hyperthyroidism and ophthalmopathy. This second report adds: Based on clinical symptoms, serum thyroxine and TRAb, thyroid ultrasound and orbital computed tomography, diagnoses were reached. Blood samples included most of the expanded thyroid clonotypes exceeding 0.001.

This chain connects TRBV20-1 to TRBJ2-7; TRBD1 matches at 8 bases. This specimen consisted of peripheral blood mononuclear cells (PBMCs), obtained at new diagnosis, from a patient treated with antithyroid drugs. The clonotype comes from a woman in her 30s with Graves disease. For the CDR3, the DNA is TGCAGCGCACATCAGGGGGCCGAGTACGAGCAGTACTTC. Its protein is CSAHQGAEYEQYF.